One and the same sample provided the 7 T cell receptor beta chains below, sequenced in a study of radiation and T cells in renal cell carcinoma. The protocol was immunoSEQ multiplex PCR, while the TCRdb copy is restricted to in-frame clones and leaves out a portion. The table includes tens of thousands of clones, approximately 86% detected once. Indicated time point: blood 2 weeks post-SBRT. Treatment reported: 15 Gy SBRT to primary tumor, nephrectomy 4 weeks later. This specimen was blood, taken from a patient whose treatment included radiotherapy and nephrectomy. Every receptor here comes from a woman in her forties or fifties with renal cell carcinoma.

Only one count was recorded for this clone. The chain employs TRBV10-3 and TRBJ2-7; a weak D match, TRBD2 (6 bases). The CDR3 is made up of 14 amino acids. The germline gives CDR1 ENHRY, CDR2 SYGVKD. V was cut by 0 bases and J by 6 bases, with 12 bases left in between. The CDR3 sequence: CAISESRLGGEQYF. In nucleotides, the CDR3 is TGTGCCATCAGTGAGTCCCGTTTGGGAGGCGAGCAGTACTTC.

V and J are TRBV6-1 and TRBJ2-7; TRBD2 aligns across 9 bases. The CDR3 covers 16 residues. The J segment lost 2 bases and the V segment lost 0 bases, leaving 5 bases of the junction unmatched. CDR1 and CDR2 (germline): MNHNS, SASEGT. This CDR3 is CASSEALGLAAYEQYF. DNA for the CDR3: TGTGCCAGCAGTGAAGCTTTGGGACTAGCAGCCTACGAGCAGTACTTC.

The V call is TRBV18, the J call TRBJ2-1, with D perhaps TRBD2 (7 bases). Germline loops: CDR1 KGHSH, CDR2 LQKENI. The V and J ends lost 3 bases and 4 bases respectively, with 13 bases between them. This CDR3 is 15 amino acids long. CDR3: CASSPPSGTYNEQFF. The DNA of the CDR3 is TGTGCCAGCTCACCTCCCAGCGGGACATACAATGAGCAGTTCTTC. Full variable domain (missing parts from reference TRBV18 and TRBJ2-1): NAGVMQNPRHLVRRRGQEARLRCSPMKGHSHVYWYRQLPEEGLKFMVYLQKENIIDESGMPKERFSAEFPKEGPSILRIQQVVRGDSAAYFCASSPPSGTYNEQFFGPGTRLTVL.

This chain's CDR3 is CASSRAGTGYYGYTF. In nucleotides, the CDR3 is TGCGCCAGCAGCCGAGCCGGGACAGGGTACTATGGCTACACCTTC. This rearrangement joins TRBV4-1 to TRBJ1-2; TRBD1 agrees at 9 bases. The CDR3 covers 15 residues. Germline loops: CDR1 MGHRA, CDR2 YSYEKL. V lost 4 bases to trimming and J lost 3 bases; unmatched junction nucleotides: 6.

This chain joins TRBV19 and TRBJ2-2, with 8 nucleotides matching TRBD2. CDR1 is LNHDA and CDR2 is SQIVND in the germline V gene (reference sequence). CDR3 length: 14 residues. V was clipped by 6 bases and J by 5 bases; unmatched bases: 5. The CDR3 region has the DNA TGTGCCAGTAGCAAAGAGCGGGGGACCGGGGAGCTGTTTTTT. Translating gives CASSKERGTGELFF. Together with reference TRBV19 and TRBJ2-2, the CDR3 gives the full variable domain: DGGITQSPKYLFRKEGQNVTLSCEQNLNHDAMYWYRQDPGQGLRLIYYSQIVNDFQKGDIAEGYSVSREKKESFPLTVTSAQKNPTAFYLCASSKERGTGELFFGEGSRLTVL.

The DNA of the CDR3 is TGTGCCAGCATCCCCTATGGGGGGGCCTACTATGGCTACACCTTC. Its protein product is CASIPYGGAYYGYTF. This sequence joins TRBV7-2 and TRBJ1-2; possible D gene TRBD1, 6 bases. Germline CDR1 reads SGHTA; CDR2 reads FQGNSA. Trimming left V 7 bases short and J 3 bases short, with 18 bases between. The CDR3 is 15 amino acids.

V is TRBV30 and J is TRBJ2-2; TRBD1 matches at 7 bases. V was pared by 3 bases and J by 4 bases, with 11 bases of the junction left unmatched. CDR3 length: 16 amino acids. Looked up from germline, CDR1 is GTSNPN and CDR2 is SVGIG (reference sequence). This CDR3 reads CAWSGGDRERTGELFF. CDR3 in DNA: TGTGCCTGGAGCGGTGGCGACAGGGAGCGCACCGGGGAGCTGTTTTTT.